This T cell receptor beta chain was profiled in a study of breast tumors, draining lymph nodes, adjacent tissues. This clonotype came up once. Its antigen is unknown. One end of the junction varies from germline; a read error may be responsible. Findings of the study overall: Luminal-like breast cancer showed significantly greater tumor-nontumor repertoire similarity than basal-like breast cancer did. Data fit most tumor T cells coming from lymph node, expanding in tumor. Tumor repertoires ranked between lymph nodes and nontumor tissue in diversity, with V and J gene preferences.

Axillary draining lymph nodes of breast cancer patients supplied the node samples. Germline V gene sequence: CDR1 GTSNPN, CDR2 SVGIG (reference sequence). CDR3 length: 14 amino acids. TCRdb passed the multiplex PCR reads through MiXCR, listing each CDR3 protein once. Of 200,000 to 300,000 distinct CDR3 sequences listed, more than 30% are singletons. This sequence originates from a female donor with breast cancer. Some clones in this sample may be carry-over from other donors' samples. The rearrangement links TRBV30 to TRBJ2-2; the D is unclear. Specimen: axillary lymph node tissue. For the CDR3, the DNA is TGTGTCTGGAGTGTCGACTCCCACACCGGGGAGCTGTTTTTT. Translated: CVWSVDSHTGELFF.